This is a list of T cell receptor beta chains from one sample in a study of naive and memory T cell subsets. TCRdb passed the UMI-ligation and nested PCR reads through MiXCR, listing each CDR3 protein once. The profile covers about 99,000 distinct CDR3 sequences, with around 15% appearing a single time and 2.5% to 3.5% taken by the ten largest. The sample taken for sequencing was naive CD8+ T cells from blood. All receptors come from a human donor in good health. Each CDR3 is given without its conserved first and last residue. Only part of the rows carry a size: once, few, many, or a class if the clone is expanded.

>-|TRBV5-1|TRBJ2-7|12
ASSSGLVSYEQY
>-|TRBV12-3/TRBV12-4|TRBJ2-1|11
ASSLDGNNEQF
>-|TRBV5-1|TRBJ2-1|10
ASSPRINEQF
>many|TRBV6-5|TRBJ2-7|13
ASSPFSGFSYEQY
>-|TRBV7-3|TRBJ2-1|14
ASSLYGTGDYNEQF
>-|TRBV6-2/TRBV6-3|TRBJ2-7|14
ASSLPRDTYPYEQY
>few|TRBV28|TRBJ2-7|9
ASSSFSEQY
>many|TRBV29-1|TRBJ2-3|12
SVSGTPDTDTQY
>few|TRBV4-3|TRBJ1-2|13
ASSQDRYSSYGYT
>many|TRBV7-9|TRBJ2-3|14
ASSSGVGARTDTQY
>-|TRBV11-3|TRBJ2-1|15
ASSPTLVAGVLYEQF
>many|TRBV27|TRBJ1-2|12
ASGRWQTNYGYT
>-|TRBV7-9|TRBJ2-5|11
ASSLDLEETQY
>many|TRBV21-1|TRBJ2-5|17
ASSPIRFLREDVWGTQY
>few|TRBV15|TRBJ1-6|12
ATSDRALITPLH
>-|TRBV2|TRBJ2-2|13
ASSRGPIETGELF
>-|TRBV6-6|TRBJ1-4|15
ASSYSGGYRDNEKLF
>many|TRBV13|TRBJ2-3|15
ASSQILAGAGTDTQY
>few|TRBV3-1|TRBJ2-7|13
ASSQEGFGFYEQY
>-|TRBV7-9|TRBJ2-2|15
ASSTRLGTDNTGELF
>few|TRBV29-1|TRBJ1-1|10
SVTNRAPEAF
>-|TRBV7-9|TRBJ2-6|18
ASSQIRPGQGGPGANVLT